Below, one T cell receptor (beta chain) is given with its context. No cognate antigen has been identified for it. One base away there is no much larger clone; base qualities are not given. This sample is drawn from a study of blood T cell repertoires in COVID-19 (TCRdb year 2020). General notes on the study: For ImmuneRACE Cohort 3, a participant was defined as recovered based on two consecutive negative NP/OP PCR tests, clearance by a healthcare professional, or resolution of symptoms. Collaborator samples came from the United States, Italy and Spain and covered acute and convalescent phases of COVID-19. The prospective study material was composed of cDNA or gDNA derived from T cells, B-cell-depleted T cells, or PBMCs. The dataset comprised deeply sampled blood TCRbeta repertoires from subjects exposed to, actively infected with, or recovered from COVID-19. The repertoires were made available in a free public database intended to serve as a resource for research on the immune response to SARS-CoV-2. Samples came from the ongoing ImmuneRACE study (first 160 participants) plus 1,254 subjects from 6 global collaborators. A de-identified subject ID, COVID-19 status, age in years and sex were almost always included in the sample metadata. Where HLA class I and class II types were available, the types were taken from metadata supplied by the sample provider, not from assay-based typing.

The immunoSEQ Assay, a bias-controlled multiplex PCR, was used to amplify TCRbeta CDR3 regions from genomic DNA. The published analysis was carried out like this. The number of nucleated cells in each sample was estimated from the amplification of reference gene primers within the assay. Sequence reads were collapsed and filtered to measure the absolute abundance of every unique TCRbeta CDR3 rearrangement. For each sample, productive Simpson clonality was calculated as the square root of Simpson's diversity index over productive rearrangements. Held by TCRdb, this immuneACCESS table contains in-frame sequences only and omits some clones. Under half of the omission traces to an unresolved V gene where checked; the cause of the rest is unknown. From that table come the V and J calls and clone size; the DNA was used to work out D and trimming. Recorded for this sample are about 400,000 clones; approximately 89% of them occurred a single time. Approximately 1.8% of the sample belongs to the ten largest clones.

The paper as a whole reports these results and caveats: The amount of clinical and demographic metadata varied by source and participant and was provided uncurated.

The germline V gene sets CDR1 to KGHSH and CDR2 to LQKENI. The CDR3 has 15 amino acids, counting the end cysteine and phenylalanine. CDR3 DNA only is kept here, 45 bases in frame from base 1. The germline V and J ends show losses of 4 bases and 5 bases respectively, and no gene match explains 9 bases of the junction. Participants in the prospective study were aged about 18 to 95 years, lived in approximately 26 United States geographic areas, and enrolled through a virtual design. In the prospective study, cohorts were assigned on the basis of participant-reported clinical history obtained from a screening survey and a study questionnaire. In the prospective study, mobile phlebotomists collected whole blood, serum and a nasopharyngeal or oropharyngeal swab from each participant. Over a roughly 2-month period, participants in the prospective study had the option of providing additional blood draws and questionnaires. Blood samples from the prospective study were shipped frozen or at room temperature prior to DNA extraction.

The receptor's source is a middle-aged man in a cohort exposed to, infected with or recovered from COVID-19 (not recorded which). The sequenced sample was PBMCs or T cells enriched from blood (not recorded which). The rearranged segments are TRBV18 and TRBJ1-2; TRBD1 fits 8 bases in the junction. The CDR3 region reads CASSQRDRPGYGYTF. The DNA reads as follows: TGTGCCAGCTCACAGCGGGACAGGCCCGGGTATGGCTACACCTTC.